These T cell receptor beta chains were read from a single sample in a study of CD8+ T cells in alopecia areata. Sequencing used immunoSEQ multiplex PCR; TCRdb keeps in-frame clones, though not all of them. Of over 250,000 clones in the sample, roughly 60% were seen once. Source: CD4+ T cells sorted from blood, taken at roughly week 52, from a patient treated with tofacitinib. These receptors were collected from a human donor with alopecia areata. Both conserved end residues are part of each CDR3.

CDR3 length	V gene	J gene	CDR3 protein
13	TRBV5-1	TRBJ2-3	CASSATGDGTQYF
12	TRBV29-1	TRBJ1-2	CSVDTNNYGYTF
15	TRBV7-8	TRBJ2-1	CASSSGTGPYNEQFF
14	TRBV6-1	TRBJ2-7	CATRIQQGRREQYF
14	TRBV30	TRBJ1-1	CAWTRASRSGEAFF
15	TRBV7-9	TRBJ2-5	CASSHTRDGQETQYF
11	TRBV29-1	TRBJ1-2	CSANPGRGYTF
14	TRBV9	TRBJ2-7	CASSSRTYSYEQYF
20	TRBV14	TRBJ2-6	CASSQGLAGALLSGANVLTF
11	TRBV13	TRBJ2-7	CASSLSNEQYF
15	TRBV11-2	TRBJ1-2	CASSLGEPSYYGYTF
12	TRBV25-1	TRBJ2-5	CASSESGQTQYF
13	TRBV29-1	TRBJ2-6	CSVQGRGANVLTF
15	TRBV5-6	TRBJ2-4	CASSLDGQGRNIQYF
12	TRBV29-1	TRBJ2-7	CSVGSNLYEQYF
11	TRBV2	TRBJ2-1	CAGGRWNEQFF
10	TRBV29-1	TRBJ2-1	CSVWVNEQFF
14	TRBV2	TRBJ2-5	CASRSGWPQETQYF
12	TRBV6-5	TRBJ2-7	CASSSGINEQYF
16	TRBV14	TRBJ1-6	CASSQVHRGTASPLHF
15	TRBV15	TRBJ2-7	CATSRDMAGSYEQYF
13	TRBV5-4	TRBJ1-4	CASSTRDRVKLFF
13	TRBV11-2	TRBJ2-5	CASSPRGAGTQYF
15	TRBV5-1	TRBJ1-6	CASSSDGWEDSPLHF
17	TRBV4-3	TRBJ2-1	CASSQDSREKTYNEQFF
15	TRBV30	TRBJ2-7	CAWRRKGLAGSEQYF
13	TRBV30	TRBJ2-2	CAWIHLNTGELFF
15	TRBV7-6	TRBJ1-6	CASSLEPDNYSPLHF
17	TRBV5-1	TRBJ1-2	CASSLGIGGADPNGYTF
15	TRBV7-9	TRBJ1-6	CASRPPGLYNSPLHF
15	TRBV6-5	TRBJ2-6	CASSYSASGANVLTF
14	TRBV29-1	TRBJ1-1	CSAGGGRVPPEAFF
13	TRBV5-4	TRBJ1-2	CASSVDGNYGYTF
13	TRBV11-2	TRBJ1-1	CASSFTGSTEAFF
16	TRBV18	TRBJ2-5	CASSPVAGGPRETQYF
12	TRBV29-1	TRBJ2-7	CSVEGGWAEQYF
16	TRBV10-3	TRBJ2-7	CAISESETSPLREQYF
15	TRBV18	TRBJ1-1	CASSPFGSKNTEAFF
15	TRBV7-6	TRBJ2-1	CASSRTSGGPNEQFF
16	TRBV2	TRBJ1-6	CASSVGGGSYNSPLHF
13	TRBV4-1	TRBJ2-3	CASSQGSGYTQYF
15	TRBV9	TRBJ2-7	CASSALRDGSYEQYF
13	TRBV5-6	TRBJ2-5	CASSLGLTGTQYF
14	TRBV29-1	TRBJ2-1	CSASGAGGSNEQFF
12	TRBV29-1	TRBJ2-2	CSVERIPGELFF
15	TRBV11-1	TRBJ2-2	CASSSDRANTGELFF
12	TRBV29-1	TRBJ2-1	CSVPHQGNEQFF
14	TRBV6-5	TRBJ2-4	CASRNVGGKNIQYF
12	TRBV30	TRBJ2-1	CAWSPYDEEQFF
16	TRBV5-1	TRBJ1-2	CASSLPLTQSQDGYTF
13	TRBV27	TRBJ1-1	CASRPRGNTEAFF
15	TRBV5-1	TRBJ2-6	CASSPVSSGANVLTF